The T cell receptor beta chain described here comes from a study of blood T cells in healthy people across ages. CDR1 and CDR2 from the germline V gene are SEHNR and FQNEAQ (reference sequence). Trimming took 5 bases from V and 4 from J; bases not matched to a gene: 6. This CDR3 has 14 residues. This clonotype was counted between two and nine times. Combining a sample-barcoded 5' primer with a J-beta primer mix, a second PCR ran for roughly 7 to 12 cycles. TCRdb passed the 5' RACE reads through MiXCR, listing each CDR3 protein once. Of about 1.6 million distinct CDR3 sequences listed, 30% to 35% were seen once; the top ten hold approximately 10%.

The chain employs TRBV7-9 and TRBJ2-3; 7 bases are a match to TRBD1. The sequence derives from a woman aged 25 to 39 in good health. Sequencing was done on a sample of blood. For the CDR3, the DNA is TGTGCCAGCAGCCGGGTCGACAGGGCAGATACGCAGTATTTT. Translation: CASSRVDRADTQYF.